This TCR beta chain was recovered during a study of cytomegalovirus exposure and HLA in healthy donors. Study in general: Genotyping of 430 or so donors showed that 80% to 85% belonged to the Caucasian-associated ancestry cluster. General study points: It was confirmed in vitro that three of the CMV-associated chains were specific for CMV antigens. Highly shared variants forming one cluster were likely a sequencing artifact.

A remark on this clone: Its antigen is unknown.

Germline V gene data show CDR1 as SGDLS and CDR2 as YYNGEE. This CDR3 comprises 13 residues. With 6 bases removed from V and 2 bases from J, the gap between germline ends came to 11 bases. PCR amplification relied on 60 Vbeta primers (plus 13 Jbeta primers). Libraries were prepared by immunoSEQ multiplex PCR; TCRdb keeps only in-frame clonotypes and omits some of them. The sample lists just over 150,000 clones, more than 75% occurring once. The sample taken for sequencing was PBMCs. The receptor was isolated from a man between 18 and 35 years old in good health and CMV-seropositive. The chain is built from TRBV9 and TRBJ1-2, with D perhaps TRBD1 (6 bases). CDR3: CASTPGDNYGYTF. CDR3 DNA sequence: TGTGCCAGCACCCCAGGGGACAACTATGGCTACACCTTC. The full variable domain, with the rest looked up from reference TRBV9 and TRBJ1-2, is DSGVTQTPKHLITATGQRVTLRCSPRSGDLSVYWYQQSLDQGLQFLIQYYNGEERAKGNILERFSAQQFPDLHSELNLSSLELGDSALYFCASTPGDNYGYTFGSGTRLTVV.